The rows below give T cell receptor beta chains drawn from one sample of a study of blood T cell repertoires in COVID-19. Here immunoSEQ multiplex PCR was the method, and the copy in TCRdb shows in-frame clones only, minus some. Of 35,000 to 45,000 clones listed, nearly 90% are singletons. What was sequenced was peripheral blood. The receptors derive from a human donor in a cohort sampled during active COVID-19. Both conserved end residues are part of each CDR3. Fields, in order: V gene, CDR3 length, J gene, CDR3 protein.

>TRBV4-1|15|TRBJ2-1
CASSQDNTGYNEQFF
>TRBV7-7|15|TRBJ2-1
CASSPQTGAYNEQFF
>TRBV6-5|14|TRBJ1-2
CASRGQGRDYGYTF
>TRBV13|21|TRBJ2-3
CASSSRTGTSGPNSPTDTQYF
>TRBV9|14|TRBJ2-7
CASTQNPGSYEQYF
>TRBV7-8|16|TRBJ1-1
CASSLVVGGAVTEAFF
>TRBV4-1|13|TRBJ2-7
CASGTGTRYEQYF
>TRBV10-3|17|TRBJ2-1
CATGRLAGFLSYNEQFF
>TRBV6-5|15|TRBJ2-7
CASRTRDTFSYEQYF
>TRBV27|14|TRBJ1-2
CASSLSGTDYGYTF
>TRBV7-8|14|TRBJ2-1
CASSPFPSTGEQFF
>TRBV6-4|15|TRBJ2-1
CASSDPYSKHNEQFF
>TRBV27|13|TRBJ1-5
CASGDRANQPQHF
>TRBV6-1|18|TRBJ1-2
CASSARKGGAGVLYGYTF
>TRBV19|13|TRBJ1-1
CASSMQGTTEAFF
>TRBV19|15|TRBJ1-5
CASSIDRLSNQPQHF
>TRBV5-6|14|TRBJ1-2
CASIPGGQVYGYTF
>TRBV19|12|TRBJ1-2
CASSSRGYGYTF
>TRBV5-1|14|TRBJ2-5
CASSRGGGEETQYF
>TRBV5-6|13|TRBJ2-3
CASSFRSRDTQYF
>TRBV5-6|12|TRBJ2-3
CASSSSSFTQYF
>TRBV20-1|16|TRBJ2-3
CSASPTSGGPTDTQYF
>TRBV11-2|14|TRBJ1-6
CASSLEGYNSPLHF
>TRBV29-1|15|TRBJ2-1
CSVDFRGSSYNEQFF
>TRBV11-3|14|TRBJ2-2
CASSRGQVTGELFF
>TRBV7-9|16|TRBJ2-3
CASSSFRRDFSHTQYF
>TRBV11-3|17|TRBJ2-2
CASRVSSGGPNTGELFF
>TRBV6-5|13|TRBJ2-7
CASRPDNSYEQYF
>TRBV5-5|12|TRBJ2-5
CASRDYQETQYF
>TRBV7-3|15|TRBJ2-2
CASSLTRQGAGELFF
>TRBV11-2|15|TRBJ2-5
CASSLFAGPQETQYF
>TRBV30|14|TRBJ2-7
CAWSVEGQAYEQYF
>TRBV7-9|17|TRBJ2-5
CASSLPTSGGIQETQYF
>TRBV27|17|TRBJ2-3
CASSLSGTSGGLNTQYF
>TRBV30|14|TRBJ1-1
CAWSRGGANTEAFF
>TRBV6-5|14|TRBJ1-2
CASIKGGRTYGYTF
>TRBV5-4|19|TRBJ2-3
CASSSEGVAGGASTDTQYF
>TRBV29-1|13|TRBJ2-7
CSVGSGGPYEQYF
>TRBV10-3|17|TRBJ2-1
CAISGPATRRNHNEQFF
>TRBV19|17|TRBJ2-1
CASSTRTSWSSYNEQFF
>TRBV21-1|14|TRBJ1-5
CASSPGQANQPQHF
>TRBV6-5|15|TRBJ2-2
CASSYQGGDTGELFF
>TRBV11-3|14|TRBJ1-4
CASSRDRGGEKLFF
>TRBV28|13|TRBJ1-6
CASTSQGDRSLHF
>TRBV27|15|TRBJ1-1
CASRQAQGPVAEAFF